This TCR beta chain was documented in a study of early T cells in non-severe SARS-CoV-2 infection. Study-level background: Chains were not paired, and sequencing was done on bulk RNA from unsorted whole blood.

Individual cDNA molecules carried attached unique molecular identifiers. Each CDR3 protein gets one entry after TCRdb re-called the 5' RACE reads with MiXCR. In the table there are about 64,000 distinct CDR3 sequences, 20% of which are singletons. The V gene's germline CDR1 is SGHAT and CDR2 FQNNGV. The CDR3 is 14 amino acids. The V segment lost 9 bases and the J segment 0 bases; nucleotides outside the gene matches: 6. This TCR was recovered from an adult who was a healthcare worker with PCR-confirmed SARS-CoV-2 infection or an uninfected control (not recorded which). The V call is TRBV11-2, the J call TRBJ2-3, with 7 bases aligning to TRBD2. The material sequenced was whole blood, taken at baseline. The CDR3 sequence is CASGERGSTDTQYF. The DNA for the CDR3 is TGTGCCAGTGGGGAGCGGGGAAGCACAGATACGCAGTATTTT.